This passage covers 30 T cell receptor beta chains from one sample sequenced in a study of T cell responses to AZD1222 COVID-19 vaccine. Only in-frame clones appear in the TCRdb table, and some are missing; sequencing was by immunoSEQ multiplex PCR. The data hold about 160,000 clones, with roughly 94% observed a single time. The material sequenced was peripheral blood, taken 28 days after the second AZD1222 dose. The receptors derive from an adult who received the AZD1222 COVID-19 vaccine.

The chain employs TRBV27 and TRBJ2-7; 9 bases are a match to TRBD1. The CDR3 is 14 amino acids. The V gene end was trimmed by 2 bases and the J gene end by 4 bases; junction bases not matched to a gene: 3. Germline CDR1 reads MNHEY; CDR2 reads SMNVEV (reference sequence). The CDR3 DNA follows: TGTGCCAGCAGTTTAGACAGGGGGAGTTACGAGCAGTACTTC. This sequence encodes CASSLDRGSYEQYF.

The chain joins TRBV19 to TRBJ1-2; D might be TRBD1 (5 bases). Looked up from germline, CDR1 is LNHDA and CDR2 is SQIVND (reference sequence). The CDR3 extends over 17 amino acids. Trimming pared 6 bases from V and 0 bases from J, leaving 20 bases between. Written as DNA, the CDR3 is TGTGCCAGTAGCTCTCGAGGGCAGGGAAAGGCTAACTATGGCTACACCTTC. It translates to CASSSRGQGKANYGYTF.

CDR3 sequence: CASSFAGRGQPQHF. CDR3 DNA sequence: TGTGCCAGCAGCTTTGCAGGGAGGGGTCAGCCCCAGCATTTT. V and J are TRBV7-9 and TRBJ1-5; perhaps TRBD1 as D (5 bases). CDR3 length equals 14 residues. V was shortened by 3 bases and J by 6 bases, with 12 bases between the two germline ends. Germline assignment: CDR1 SEHNR and CDR2 FQNEAQ (reference sequence).

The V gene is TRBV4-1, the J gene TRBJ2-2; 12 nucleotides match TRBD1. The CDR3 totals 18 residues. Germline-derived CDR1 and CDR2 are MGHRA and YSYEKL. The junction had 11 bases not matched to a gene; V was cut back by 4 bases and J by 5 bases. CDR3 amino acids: CASSLPGTGGDWTGELFF. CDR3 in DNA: TGCGCCAGCAGCCTGCCCGGGACAGGGGGCGATTGGACCGGGGAGCTGTTTTTT.

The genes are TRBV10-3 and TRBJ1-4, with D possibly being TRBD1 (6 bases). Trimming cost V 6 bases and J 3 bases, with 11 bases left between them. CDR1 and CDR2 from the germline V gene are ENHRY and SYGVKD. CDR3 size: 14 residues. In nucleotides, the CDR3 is TGTGCCATCAGGGGGGACAACCCTAATGAAAAACTGTTTTTT. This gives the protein CAIRGDNPNEKLFF.

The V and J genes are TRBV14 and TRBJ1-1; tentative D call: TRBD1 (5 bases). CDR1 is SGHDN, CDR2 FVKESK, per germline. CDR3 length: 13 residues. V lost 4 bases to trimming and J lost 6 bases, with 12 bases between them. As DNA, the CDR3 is TGTGCCAGCAGCCTTACTAGGGGCCCTGAAGCTTTCTTT. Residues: CASSLTRGPEAFF.

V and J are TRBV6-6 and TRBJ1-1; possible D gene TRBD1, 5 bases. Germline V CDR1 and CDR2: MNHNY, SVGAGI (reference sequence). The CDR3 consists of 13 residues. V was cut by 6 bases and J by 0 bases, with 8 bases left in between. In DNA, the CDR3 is TGTGCCAGCAGCAGACAGCTGAACACTGAAGCTTTCTTT. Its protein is CASSRQLNTEAFF.

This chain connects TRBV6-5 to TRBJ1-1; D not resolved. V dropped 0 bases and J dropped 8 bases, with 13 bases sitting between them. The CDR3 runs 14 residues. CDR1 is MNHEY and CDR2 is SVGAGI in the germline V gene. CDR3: CASSYSQAGSEAFF. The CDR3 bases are TGTGCCAGCAGTTACTCTCAGGCAGGATCCGAAGCTTTCTTT.

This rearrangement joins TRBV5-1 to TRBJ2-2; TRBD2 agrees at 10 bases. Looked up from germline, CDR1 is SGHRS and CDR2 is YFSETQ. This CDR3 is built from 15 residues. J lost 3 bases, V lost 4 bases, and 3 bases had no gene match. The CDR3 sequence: CASSAAGGHTGELFF. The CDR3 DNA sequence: TGCGCCAGCAGCGCAGCGGGGGGGCACACCGGGGAGCTGTTTTTT. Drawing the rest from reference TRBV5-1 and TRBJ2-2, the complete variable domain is KAGVTQTPRYLIKTRGQQVTLSCSPISGHRSVSWYQQTPGQGLQFLFEYFSETQRNKGNFPGRFSGRQFSNSRSEMNVSTLELGDSALYLCASSAAGGHTGELFFGEGSRLTVL.

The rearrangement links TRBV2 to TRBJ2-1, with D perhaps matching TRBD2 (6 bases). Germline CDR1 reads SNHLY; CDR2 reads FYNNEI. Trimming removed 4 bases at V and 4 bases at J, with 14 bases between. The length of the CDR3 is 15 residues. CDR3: CASSGGRIVYNEQFF. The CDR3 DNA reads TGTGCCAGCAGTGGAGGGAGGATAGTATACAATGAGCAGTTCTTC.

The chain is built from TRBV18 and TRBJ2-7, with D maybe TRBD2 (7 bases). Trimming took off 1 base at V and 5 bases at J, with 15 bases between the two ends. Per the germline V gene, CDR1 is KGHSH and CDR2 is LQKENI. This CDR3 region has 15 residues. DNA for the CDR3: TGTGCCAGCTCACCACTTGGGGGGGGCGCAGACGAGCAGTACTTC. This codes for CASSPLGGGADEQYF.

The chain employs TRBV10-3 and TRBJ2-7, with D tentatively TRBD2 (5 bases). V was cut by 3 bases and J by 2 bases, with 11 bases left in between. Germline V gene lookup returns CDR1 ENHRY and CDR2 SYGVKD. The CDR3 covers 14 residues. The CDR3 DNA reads TGTGCCATCAGTGATGAGGAGCGGCCCTACGAGCAGTACTTC. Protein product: CAISDEERPYEQYF.

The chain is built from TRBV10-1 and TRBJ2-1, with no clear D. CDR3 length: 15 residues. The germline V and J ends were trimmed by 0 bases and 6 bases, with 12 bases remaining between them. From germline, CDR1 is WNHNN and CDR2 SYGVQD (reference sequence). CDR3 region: CASSESRQAANEQFF. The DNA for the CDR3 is TGCGCCAGCAGTGAGTCGAGGCAGGCGGCCAATGAGCAGTTCTTC.

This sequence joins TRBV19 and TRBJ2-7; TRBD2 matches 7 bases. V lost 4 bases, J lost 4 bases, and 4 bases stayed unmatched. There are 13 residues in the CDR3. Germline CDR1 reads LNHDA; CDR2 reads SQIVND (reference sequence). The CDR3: CASSSGGGYEQYF. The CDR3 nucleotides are TGTGCCAGTAGTAGCGGGGGTGGTTACGAGCAGTACTTC.

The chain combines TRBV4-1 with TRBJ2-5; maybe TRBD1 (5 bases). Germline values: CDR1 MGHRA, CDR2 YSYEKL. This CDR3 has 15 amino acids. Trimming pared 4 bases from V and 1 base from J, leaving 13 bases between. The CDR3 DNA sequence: TGCGCCAGCAGCCGAGATGGACAAACCCAAGAGACCCAGTACTTC. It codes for CASSRDGQTQETQYF.

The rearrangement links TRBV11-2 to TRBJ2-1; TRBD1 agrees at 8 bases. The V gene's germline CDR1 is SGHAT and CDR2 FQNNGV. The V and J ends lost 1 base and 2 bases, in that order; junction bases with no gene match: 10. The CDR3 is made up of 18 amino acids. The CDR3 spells CASSLVGLDRAPYNEQFF. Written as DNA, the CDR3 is TGTGCCAGCAGCTTAGTAGGTTTGGACAGGGCACCCTACAATGAGCAGTTCTTC.

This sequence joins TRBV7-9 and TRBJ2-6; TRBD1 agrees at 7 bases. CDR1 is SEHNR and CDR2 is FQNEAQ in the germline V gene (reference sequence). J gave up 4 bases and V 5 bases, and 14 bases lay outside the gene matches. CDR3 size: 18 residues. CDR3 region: CASSPFPTGVLGANVLTF. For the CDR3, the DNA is TGTGCCAGCAGCCCCTTCCCAACAGGGGTGCTCGGGGCCAACGTCCTGACTTTC.

The CDR3 nucleotides are TGTGCCAGCAGCCAAACCACAGATACGCAGTATTTT. It codes for CASSQTTDTQYF. The rearrangement joins TRBV7-9 to TRBJ2-3, with no clear D. The CDR3 totals 12 residues. V was pared by 5 bases and J by 2 bases, with 5 bases between. Germline V gives CDR1 SEHNR, CDR2 FQNEAQ (reference sequence).

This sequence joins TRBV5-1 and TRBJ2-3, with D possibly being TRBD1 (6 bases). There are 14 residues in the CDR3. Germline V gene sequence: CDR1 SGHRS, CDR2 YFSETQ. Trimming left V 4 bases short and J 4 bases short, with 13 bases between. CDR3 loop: CASSPSWGPDTQYF. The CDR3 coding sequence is TGCGCCAGCAGCCCCTCTTGGGGGCCAGATACGCAGTATTTT.

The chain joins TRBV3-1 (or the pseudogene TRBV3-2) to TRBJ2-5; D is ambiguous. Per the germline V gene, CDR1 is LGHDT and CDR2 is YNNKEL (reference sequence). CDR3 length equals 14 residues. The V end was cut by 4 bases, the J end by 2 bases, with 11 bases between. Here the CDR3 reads CASSPPGRQETQYF. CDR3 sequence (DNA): TGTGCCAGCAGCCCGCCCGGCAGGCAAGAGACCCAGTACTTC.

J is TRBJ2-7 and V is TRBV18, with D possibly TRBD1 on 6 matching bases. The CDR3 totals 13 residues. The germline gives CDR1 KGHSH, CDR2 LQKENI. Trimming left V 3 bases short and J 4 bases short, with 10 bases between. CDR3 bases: TGTGCCAGCTCACCGGGACAAAATTACGAGCAGTACTTC. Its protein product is CASSPGQNYEQYF.

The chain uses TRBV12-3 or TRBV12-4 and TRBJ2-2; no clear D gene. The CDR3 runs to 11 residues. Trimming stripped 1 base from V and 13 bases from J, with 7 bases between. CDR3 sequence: CASSLGALLFF. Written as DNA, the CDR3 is TGTGCCAGCAGTTTAGGGGCTCTGCTGTTTTTT.

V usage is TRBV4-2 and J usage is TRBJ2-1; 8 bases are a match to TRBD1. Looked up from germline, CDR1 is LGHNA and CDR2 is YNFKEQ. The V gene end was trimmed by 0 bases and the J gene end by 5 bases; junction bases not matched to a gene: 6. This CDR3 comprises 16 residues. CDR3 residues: CASSQEEQGEDNEQFF. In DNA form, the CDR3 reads TGTGCCAGCAGCCAAGAGGAACAGGGGGAGGACAATGAGCAGTTCTTC.

The CDR3 region is CASSQWGGSNEKLFF. In nucleotides, the CDR3 is TGTGCCAGCAGCCAATGGGGAGGGTCAAATGAAAAACTGTTTTTT. The V call is TRBV14, the J call TRBJ1-4, with D uncertain. Germline-derived CDR1 and CDR2 are SGHDN and FVKESK. The CDR3 spans 15 residues. V shed 2 bases and J shed 5 bases, with 12 bases lying between them.

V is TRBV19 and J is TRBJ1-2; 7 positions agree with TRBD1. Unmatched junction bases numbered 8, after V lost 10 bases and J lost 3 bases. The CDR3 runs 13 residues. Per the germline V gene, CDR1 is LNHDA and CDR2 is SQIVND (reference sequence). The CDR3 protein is CATKDREDYGYTF. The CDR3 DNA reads TGTGCCACCAAAGACAGGGAGGACTATGGCTACACCTTC.

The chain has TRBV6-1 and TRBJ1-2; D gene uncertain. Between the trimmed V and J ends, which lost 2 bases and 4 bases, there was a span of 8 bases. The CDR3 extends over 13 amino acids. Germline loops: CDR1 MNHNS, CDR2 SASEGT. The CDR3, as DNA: TGTGCCAGCAGTGAAAACGGTGTCTATGGCTACACCTTC. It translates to CASSENGVYGYTF.

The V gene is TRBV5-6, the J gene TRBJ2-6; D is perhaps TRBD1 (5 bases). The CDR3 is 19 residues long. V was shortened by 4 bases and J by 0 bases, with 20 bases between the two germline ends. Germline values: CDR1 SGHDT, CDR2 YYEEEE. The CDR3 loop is CASSRLSGDRHSGANVLTF. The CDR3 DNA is TGTGCCAGCAGCCGTTTATCTGGTGACAGACACTCTGGGGCCAACGTCCTGACTTTC.

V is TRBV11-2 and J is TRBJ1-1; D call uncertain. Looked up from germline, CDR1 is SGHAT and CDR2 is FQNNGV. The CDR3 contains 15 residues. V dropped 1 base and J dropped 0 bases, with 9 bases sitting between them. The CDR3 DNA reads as TGTGCCAGCAGCTTAGCCATGACTTTGAACACTGAAGCTTTCTTT. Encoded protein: CASSLAMTLNTEAFF.

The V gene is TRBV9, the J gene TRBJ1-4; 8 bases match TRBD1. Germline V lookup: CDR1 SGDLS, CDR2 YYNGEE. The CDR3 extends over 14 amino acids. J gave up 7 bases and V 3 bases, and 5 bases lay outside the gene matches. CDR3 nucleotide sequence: TGTGCCAGCAGCGCTGCGGACAGGGTTGAAAAACTGTTTTTT. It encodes CASSAADRVEKLFF.

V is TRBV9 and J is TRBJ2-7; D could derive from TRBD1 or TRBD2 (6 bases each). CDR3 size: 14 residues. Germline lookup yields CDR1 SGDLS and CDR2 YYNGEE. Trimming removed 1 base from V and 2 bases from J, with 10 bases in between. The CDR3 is CASSVRGAAYEQYF. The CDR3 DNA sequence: TGTGCCAGCAGCGTAAGGGGGGCAGCCTACGAGCAGTACTTC.